This T cell receptor (beta chain) was found in a study of OX40 agonist ivuxolimab in advanced cancers. Study-level points and caveats: By week 6 at 0.1 to 3.0 mg/kg, blood CD4+ and CD8+ T cells had expanded clonally.

Profiling relied on immunoSEQ multiplex PCR, and the TCRdb table lists in-frame clones only, not all of them. The sample records roughly 70,000 clones, roughly 90% being singletons. Looked up from germline, CDR1 is SGHTA and CDR2 is FQGTGA. V was shortened by 0 bases and J by 1 base, with 9 bases between the two germline ends. This CDR3 contains 15 residues. Turning to this clone: The antigen remains undetermined.

Here the sequenced sample was CD4+ or CD8+ T cells sorted from blood, taken in a trial of the OX40 agonist ivuxolimab. The sequence derives from an adult with an advanced solid tumor such as melanoma, head and neck, liver or kidney cancer. The chain recombines TRBV7-3 with TRBJ1-1; D remains ambiguous. The CDR3 region is CASSLTATGNTEAFF. CDR3 sequence (DNA): TGTGCCAGCAGCTTAACAGCTACGGGGAACACTGAAGCTTTCTTT.